In its sample, the clone carrying this T cell receptor (beta chain) was seen many times. Its antigen is undetermined. The CDR3 has 19 amino acids. Germline values: CDR1 DFQATT, CDR2 SNEGSKA (reference sequence). With 5 bases clipped from V and 4 bases from J, the junction kept 21 bases outside the gene matches. In TCRdb, the 5' RACE reads were re-called with MiXCR into one record per CDR3 protein. This table has 90,000 to 150,000 distinct CDR3 sequences, 3% to 3.5% appearing once. The data were taken from a study of neurological immune-mediated disorders. Points from the study as a whole: Private repertoires in all groups were suggested by the absence of shared CDR3 amino acid sequences among expanded clones across subjects.

Sequencing was performed on PBMCs. The clonotype comes from a woman between 25 and 40 years old with multiple sclerosis. The chain couples TRBV20-1 to TRBJ2-1; the match to TRBD2 covers 9 bases. The CDR3 region is CSAAPWVREGILEYNEQFF. In DNA, the CDR3 is TGCAGTGCTGCCCCTTGGGTGCGGGAGGGCATTTTGGAGTACAATGAGCAGTTCTTC.